Listed below are T cell receptor beta chains from one sample, sequenced in a study of blood T cell repertoires in COVID-19. Assay: immunoSEQ multiplex PCR; the TCRdb copy retains only in-frame clones and omits some. The profile shows roughly 310,000 clones, about 88% of them singletons. The specimen was PBMCs or T cells enriched from blood (not recorded which). All receptors come from a woman aged 40 to 50 who had recovered from COVID-19. CDR3s include the opening cysteine and the closing phenylalanine or tryptophan. Fields, in order: V gene, J gene, clone size, D gene, CDR3 DNA, CDR3 protein. D genes are given only for firm matches. Clone size appears in some rows only: once, few, many, or a class for an expanded clone.

v_call: TRBV28; j_call: TRBJ2-3; clone_size: .; d_call: TRBD2; cdr3_nt: TGTGCCAGCAGTCGGGGGACTAGCGGGGCTTACACAGATACGCAGTATTTT; cdr3_aa: CASSRGTSGAYTDTQYF
v_call: TRBV28; j_call: TRBJ1-2; clone_size: .; d_call: .; cdr3_nt: TGTGCCAGCAGTTTAAGAGGGCGAAATGGCTACACCTTC; cdr3_aa: CASSLRGRNGYTF
v_call: TRBV28; j_call: TRBJ2-3; clone_size: .; d_call: TRBD1; cdr3_nt: TGTGCCAGCAGTAAGGGACAGGGAGTGCATACGCAGTATTTT; cdr3_aa: CASSKGQGVHTQYF
v_call: TRBV18; j_call: TRBJ1-1; clone_size: .; d_call: .; cdr3_nt: TGTGCCAGCTCACCGCAGGGGACAAACACTGAAGCTTTCTTT; cdr3_aa: CASSPQGTNTEAFF
v_call: TRBV5-1; j_call: TRBJ2-7; clone_size: once; d_call: TRBD2; cdr3_nt: TGCGCCAGCAGCCCCCGGGACTATTTAGAGGACGGGCAGTACTTC; cdr3_aa: CASSPRDYLEDGQYF
v_call: TRBV5-6; j_call: TRBJ1-4; clone_size: .; d_call: .; cdr3_nt: TGTGCCAGCAGCTTGGCCGGCGGGTTAACTAATGAAAAACTGTTTTTT; cdr3_aa: CASSLAGGLTNEKLFF
v_call: TRBV2; j_call: TRBJ2-1; clone_size: once; d_call: .; cdr3_nt: TGTGCCAGCATCGAGCGCAAAGAGCAGTTCTTC; cdr3_aa: CASIERKEQFF
v_call: TRBV5-1; j_call: TRBJ1-3; clone_size: .; d_call: TRBD1; cdr3_nt: TGCGCCAGCAGCTTCGGACAGGATGGAAACACCATATATTTT; cdr3_aa: CASSFGQDGNTIYF
v_call: TRBV7-9; j_call: TRBJ2-7; clone_size: .; d_call: .; cdr3_nt: TGTGCCAGCAGCTTAACGCAGACTCCCTGCGAGCAGTACTTC; cdr3_aa: CASSLTQTPCEQYF
v_call: TRBV3-1/TRBV3-2; j_call: TRBJ2-5; clone_size: .; d_call: TRBD2; cdr3_nt: TGTGCCAGCAGCCAAGATAGACTAGCGGGATACCAAGAGACCCAGTACTTC; cdr3_aa: CASSQDRLAGYQETQYF
v_call: TRBV7-9; j_call: TRBJ2-1; clone_size: .; d_call: TRBD2; cdr3_nt: TGTGCCAGCAGCTTGACTAGCGGATACAATGAGCAGTTCTTC; cdr3_aa: CASSLTSGYNEQFF
v_call: TRBV5-4; j_call: TRBJ1-5; clone_size: .; d_call: TRBD1; cdr3_nt: TGTGCCAGCAGCTTGGGAGGGGCCGGGACAGGTTACAATCAGCCCCAGCATTTT; cdr3_aa: CASSLGGAGTGYNQPQHF
v_call: TRBV7-2; j_call: TRBJ2-3; clone_size: .; d_call: TRBD2; cdr3_nt: TGTGCCAGCAGCTTACAAGCGGGAGTGGGCACAGATACGCAGTATTTT; cdr3_aa: CASSLQAGVGTDTQYF
v_call: TRBV18; j_call: TRBJ1-2; clone_size: .; d_call: TRBD1; cdr3_nt: TGTGCCAGCTCAGAGGGACAGCTCTATGGCTACACCTTC; cdr3_aa: CASSEGQLYGYTF
v_call: TRBV29-1; j_call: TRBJ2-1; clone_size: .; d_call: .; cdr3_nt: TGCAGCGCCGAGGGCTTACCCACGAATGAGCAGTTCTTC; cdr3_aa: CSAEGLPTNEQFF
v_call: TRBV5-6; j_call: TRBJ1-1; clone_size: .; d_call: .; cdr3_nt: TGTGCCAGCAGGGGCGGGGGGATCGGAGCGGCTTTCTTT; cdr3_aa: CASRGGGIGAAFF
v_call: TRBV7-6; j_call: TRBJ2-5; clone_size: few; d_call: TRBD2; cdr3_nt: TGTGCCAGCAGCTGGGGACTAGCGGGAGGGCAGACCCAGTACTTC; cdr3_aa: CASSWGLAGGQTQYF
v_call: TRBV19; j_call: TRBJ1-1; clone_size: .; d_call: .; cdr3_nt: TGTGCCAGTAGTATAGCCCGGGACACTGAAGCTTTCTTT; cdr3_aa: CASSIARDTEAFF
v_call: TRBV28; j_call: TRBJ2-7; clone_size: once; d_call: .; cdr3_nt: TGTGCCAGCAGTTTATCACAGGTCTACGAGCAGTACTTC; cdr3_aa: CASSLSQVYEQYF
v_call: TRBV28; j_call: TRBJ1-3; clone_size: .; d_call: .; cdr3_nt: TGTGCCAGCAGTTTAAGGGGGTTGGGCGGAAACACCATATATTTT; cdr3_aa: CASSLRGLGGNTIYF
v_call: TRBV5-6; j_call: TRBJ2-3; clone_size: .; d_call: .; cdr3_nt: TGTGCCAGCAGCATGGACTTACCTAGCACAGATACGCAGTATTTT; cdr3_aa: CASSMDLPSTDTQYF
v_call: TRBV5-4; j_call: TRBJ1-2; clone_size: .; d_call: .; cdr3_nt: TGTGCCAGCAGCGCATACGGACAGTTAAACTATGGCTACACCTTC; cdr3_aa: CASSAYGQLNYGYTF
v_call: TRBV2; j_call: TRBJ1-2; clone_size: .; d_call: TRBD1; cdr3_nt: TGTGCCAGCAGTTGGGACAGGGGCTACACCTTC; cdr3_aa: CASSWDRGYTF
v_call: TRBV5-8; j_call: TRBJ2-2; clone_size: .; d_call: .; cdr3_nt: TGTGCCAGCAGGCAGGGTAGGGTCACCGGGGAGCTGTTTTTT; cdr3_aa: CASRQGRVTGELFF
v_call: TRBV10-3; j_call: TRBJ2-7; clone_size: .; d_call: TRBD1; cdr3_nt: TGTGCCATCACCCCGGACAGGGTGGTCCACGAGCAGTACTTC; cdr3_aa: CAITPDRVVHEQYF
v_call: TRBV30; j_call: TRBJ2-3; clone_size: .; d_call: .; cdr3_nt: TGTGCCTGGAGTGAAGGAAGTGGGGCCACAGATACGCAGTATTTT; cdr3_aa: CAWSEGSGATDTQYF
v_call: TRBV28; j_call: TRBJ1-2; clone_size: once; d_call: TRBD1; cdr3_nt: TGTGCCAGCAGTTCCCACGGGGGACAGGCTAGAGGCTACACCTTC; cdr3_aa: CASSSHGGQARGYTF
v_call: TRBV5-1; j_call: TRBJ2-1; clone_size: .; d_call: TRBD1; cdr3_nt: TGCGCCAGCAGCCCCGACAGGGAGTACGTCGGTGAGCAGTTCTTC; cdr3_aa: CASSPDREYVGEQFF
v_call: TRBV5-1; j_call: TRBJ2-1; clone_size: once; d_call: TRBD1; cdr3_nt: TGCGCCAGCAGCTTGGGGACAGGGTCCTACAATGAGCAGTTCTTC; cdr3_aa: CASSLGTGSYNEQFF
v_call: TRBV2; j_call: TRBJ2-3; clone_size: .; d_call: .; cdr3_nt: TGTGCCAGCAGTGAAGTGAATAGAGGAGATACGCAGTATTTT; cdr3_aa: CASSEVNRGDTQYF
v_call: TRBV5-1; j_call: TRBJ1-2; clone_size: .; d_call: TRBD1; cdr3_nt: TGCGCCAGCAGCTTGGGACAGGGGGCGCCTTTAAGGGGCTACACCTTC; cdr3_aa: CASSLGQGAPLRGYTF
v_call: TRBV4-3; j_call: TRBJ1-1; clone_size: .; d_call: .; cdr3_nt: TGCGCCAGCAGCCAAGGTTCAGTAGCAAATGAAGCTTTCTTT; cdr3_aa: CASSQGSVANEAFF
v_call: TRBV7-2; j_call: TRBJ2-4; clone_size: .; d_call: .; cdr3_nt: TGTGCCAGCAGCCCCGACAGGATAGCCAAAAACATTCAGTACTTC; cdr3_aa: CASSPDRIAKNIQYF
v_call: TRBV7-3; j_call: TRBJ1-1; clone_size: .; d_call: .; cdr3_nt: TGTGCCAGCAGCATCGGAGGGCGAACTGAAGCTTTCTTT; cdr3_aa: CASSIGGRTEAFF
v_call: TRBV3-1/TRBV3-2; j_call: TRBJ2-1; clone_size: .; d_call: .; cdr3_nt: TGTGCCAGCAGCCAAGCCAAAAGCGGGCCCTCCTACAATGAGCAGTTCTTC; cdr3_aa: CASSQAKSGPSYNEQFF
v_call: TRBV29-1; j_call: TRBJ1-1; clone_size: .; d_call: TRBD1; cdr3_nt: TGCAGCGTTGGGGACAGGGGCACTGAAGCTTTCTTT; cdr3_aa: CSVGDRGTEAFF
v_call: TRBV10-2; j_call: TRBJ1-1; clone_size: .; d_call: .; cdr3_nt: TGCGCCAGCACCCGGGGCAGGGGAATTCAGGCTGGTACTGAAGCTTTCTTT; cdr3_aa: CASTRGRGIQAGTEAFF
v_call: TRBV25-1; j_call: TRBJ1-1; clone_size: .; d_call: .; cdr3_nt: TGTGCCAGCATGCCGGGGAACACTGAAGCTTTCTTT; cdr3_aa: CASMPGNTEAFF
v_call: TRBV7-8; j_call: TRBJ1-1; clone_size: few; d_call: .; cdr3_nt: TGTGCCAGCAGCTTAGCCCGGAACACTGAAGCTTTCTTT; cdr3_aa: CASSLARNTEAFF
v_call: TRBV7-2; j_call: TRBJ1-2; clone_size: .; d_call: .; cdr3_nt: TGTGCCAGCAGTTCGTCCCGGGACTATGGCTACACCTTC; cdr3_aa: CASSSSRDYGYTF
v_call: TRBV7-2; j_call: TRBJ1-2; clone_size: .; d_call: .; cdr3_nt: TGTGCCAGCAGCCCGGCCGGAGAGTTGAACGGCTACACCTTC; cdr3_aa: CASSPAGELNGYTF
v_call: TRBV19; j_call: TRBJ1-6; clone_size: .; d_call: TRBD1; cdr3_nt: TGTGCCAGTAGTCCCCAGGGGGATTCACCCCTCCACTTT; cdr3_aa: CASSPQGDSPLHF
v_call: TRBV28; j_call: TRBJ1-5; clone_size: .; d_call: .; cdr3_nt: TGTGCCAGCAGTTTAGCTGGGGGCGCCCGCAATCAGCCCCAGCATTTT; cdr3_aa: CASSLAGGARNQPQHF
v_call: TRBV19; j_call: TRBJ2-2; clone_size: .; d_call: .; cdr3_nt: TGTGCCAGTAGTATACGGTCCGGGGAGCTGTTTTTT; cdr3_aa: CASSIRSGELFF
v_call: TRBV19; j_call: TRBJ2-1; clone_size: .; d_call: .; cdr3_nt: TGTGCCAGTAGTATTTACCGGAGCGAGCAGTTCTTC; cdr3_aa: CASSIYRSEQFF
v_call: TRBV10-2; j_call: TRBJ2-5; clone_size: .; d_call: .; cdr3_nt: TGCGCCAGCAGTGAGGTGGGGCGTCAAGAGACCCAGTACTTC; cdr3_aa: CASSEVGRQETQYF
v_call: TRBV11-3; j_call: TRBJ1-2; clone_size: .; d_call: TRBD1; cdr3_nt: TGTGCCAGCAGCTTTAATCAGGGGGCGGATGGCTACACCTTC; cdr3_aa: CASSFNQGADGYTF
v_call: TRBV13; j_call: TRBJ1-2; clone_size: .; d_call: .; cdr3_nt: TGTGCCAGCAGCTCCCTGATCCGGGACATGTATGGCTACACCTTC; cdr3_aa: CASSSLIRDMYGYTF
v_call: TRBV5-6; j_call: TRBJ1-2; clone_size: .; d_call: TRBD1; cdr3_nt: TGTGCCAGCAGCTTTCCACCTAACCGGGACAGGGTTGACTACACCTTC; cdr3_aa: CASSFPPNRDRVDYTF
v_call: TRBV9; j_call: TRBJ2-2; clone_size: .; d_call: TRBD1; cdr3_nt: TGTGCCAGCAGCGCATTGGACAGGGGAAAGAGTAGGACCGGGGAGCTGTTTTTT; cdr3_aa: CASSALDRGKSRTGELFF
v_call: TRBV3-1/TRBV3-2; j_call: TRBJ1-1; clone_size: .; d_call: .; cdr3_nt: TGTGCCAGCACCCCGATGGCAGGGATGAACACTGAAGCTTTCTTT; cdr3_aa: CASTPMAGMNTEAFF
v_call: TRBV2; j_call: TRBJ2-7; clone_size: .; d_call: TRBD2; cdr3_nt: TGTGCCAGCAGTGAAACGGGAGGGCTTGACTACGAGCAGTACTTC; cdr3_aa: CASSETGGLDYEQYF
v_call: TRBV7-3; j_call: TRBJ1-6; clone_size: .; d_call: .; cdr3_nt: TGTGCCAGCAGCTTGGATCCCAGCGTCACACCCCTCCACTTT; cdr3_aa: CASSLDPSVTPLHF
v_call: TRBV2; j_call: TRBJ2-7; clone_size: once; d_call: TRBD2; cdr3_nt: TGTGCCAGCAAGCTGGGACTAGCGGAGGGGTACGAGCAGTACTTC; cdr3_aa: CASKLGLAEGYEQYF
v_call: TRBV15; j_call: TRBJ2-3; clone_size: .; d_call: TRBD2; cdr3_nt: TGTGCCACCAGCAGACGAGCGGGAGCAGATACGCAGTATTTT; cdr3_aa: CATSRRAGADTQYF